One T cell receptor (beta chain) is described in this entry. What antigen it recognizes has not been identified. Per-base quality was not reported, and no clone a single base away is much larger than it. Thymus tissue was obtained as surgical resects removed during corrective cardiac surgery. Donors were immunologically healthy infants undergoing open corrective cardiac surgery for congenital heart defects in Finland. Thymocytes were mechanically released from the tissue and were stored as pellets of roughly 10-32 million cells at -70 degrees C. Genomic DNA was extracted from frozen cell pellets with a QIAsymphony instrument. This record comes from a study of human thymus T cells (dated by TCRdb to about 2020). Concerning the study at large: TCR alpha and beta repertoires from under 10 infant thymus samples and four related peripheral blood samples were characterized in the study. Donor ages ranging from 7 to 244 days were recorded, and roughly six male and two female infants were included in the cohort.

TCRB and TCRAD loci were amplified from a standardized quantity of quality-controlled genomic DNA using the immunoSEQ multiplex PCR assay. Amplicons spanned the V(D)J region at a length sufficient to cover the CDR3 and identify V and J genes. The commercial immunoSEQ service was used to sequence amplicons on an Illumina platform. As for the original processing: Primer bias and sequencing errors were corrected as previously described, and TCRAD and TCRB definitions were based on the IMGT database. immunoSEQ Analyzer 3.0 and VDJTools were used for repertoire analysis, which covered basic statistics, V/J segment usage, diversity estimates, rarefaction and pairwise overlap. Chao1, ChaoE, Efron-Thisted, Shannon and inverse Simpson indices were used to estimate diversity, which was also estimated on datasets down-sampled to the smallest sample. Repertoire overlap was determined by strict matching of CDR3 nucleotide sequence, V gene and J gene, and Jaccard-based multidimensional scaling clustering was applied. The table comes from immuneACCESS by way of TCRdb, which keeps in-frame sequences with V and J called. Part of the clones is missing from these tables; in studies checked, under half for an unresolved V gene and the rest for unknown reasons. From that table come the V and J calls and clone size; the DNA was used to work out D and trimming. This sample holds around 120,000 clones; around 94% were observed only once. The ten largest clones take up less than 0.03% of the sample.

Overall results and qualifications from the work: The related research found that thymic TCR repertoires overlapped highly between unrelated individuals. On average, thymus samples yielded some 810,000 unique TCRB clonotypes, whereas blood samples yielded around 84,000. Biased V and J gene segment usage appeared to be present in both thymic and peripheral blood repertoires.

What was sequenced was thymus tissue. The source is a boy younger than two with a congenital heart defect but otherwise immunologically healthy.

The CDR3 region reads CATRPFHSRDGYTF. The DNA sequence follows: TGTGCCACCCGCCCTTTCCACTCCAGGGATGGCTACACCTTC. The sequence links TRBV2 to TRBJ1-2; the D gene is possibly TRBD1, with 5 bases matching. Counted from cysteine to phenylalanine, this CDR3 has 14 amino acids. Only the CDR3 region is kept as DNA, spanning 42 bases read in frame from base 1. The germline V gene encodes CDR1 SNHLY and CDR2 FYNNEI. V gives up 10 bases and J gives up 6 bases, and the segment between their germline ends measures 21 bases.